This record looks at one T cell receptor (beta chain) sequence and its context. These data come from a study of T-cell reconstitution after alpha-beta-depleted transplantation in children. Unique molecular identifiers were used to barcode this TCRbeta library. TCRdb re-called the PCR reads through MiXCR, storing one row per CDR3 protein. The profile shows roughly 500,000 distinct CDR3 sequences, 30% to 35% of them singletons. The origin of this receptor is a human donor who donated a stem cell graft to a child with aplastic anemia. Source: PBMCs from the stem cell graft donor, taken from the stem cell graft.

The CDR3 DNA reads as TGTGCCAGCAGCCCCCCGTTTCAGCCCCAGCATTTT. Protein sequence: CASSPPFQPQHF. V gene TRBV7-2 combines with J gene TRBJ1-5; D is uncertain. CDR1 is SGHTA, CDR2 FQGNSA, per germline. V dropped 5 bases and J dropped 6 bases, with 8 bases sitting between them. This CDR3 spans 12 amino acids. Based on the CDR3 plus reference TRBV7-2 and TRBJ1-5, the full variable domain is GAGVSQSPSNKVTEKGKDVELRCDPISGHTALYWYRQSLGQGLEFLIYFQGNSAPDKSGLPSDRFSAERTGGSVSTLTIQRTQQEDSAVYLCASSPPFQPQHFGDGTRLSIL.